The 14 T cell receptor beta chains listed next were all sequenced from one sample in a study of technical replicates of blood from a few donors. Method: immunoSEQ multiplex PCR; TCRdb's copy keeps in-frame clones and lacks some. The sample lists approximately 85,000 clones; 92% were seen once. Source material: T cells isolated from PBMCs. Receptor source: a human donor in good health.

V is TRBV4-1 and J is TRBJ2-2, with 9 nucleotides matching TRBD1. The V and J ends lost 0 bases and 4 bases, in that order; junction bases with no gene match: 6. This CDR3 has 17 residues. Per germline, CDR1 MGHRA and CDR2 YSYEKL. CDR3: CASSQDPRTGVTGELFF. The DNA of the CDR3 is TGCGCCAGCAGCCAAGATCCCCGGACAGGGGTCACCGGGGAGCTGTTTTTT.

This clone was seen only a few times. This sequence joins TRBV9 and TRBJ2-2; D uncertain. This CDR3 region has 12 residues. Trimming left V 2 bases short and J 7 bases short, with 6 bases between. Germline CDR1 reads SGDLS; CDR2 reads YYNGEE. The CDR3 is CASSVHSGELFF. In DNA form, the CDR3 reads TGTGCCAGCAGCGTCCACAGCGGGGAGCTGTTTTTT.

The chain combines TRBV5-4 with TRBJ2-3; 9 bases are shared with TRBD2. The CDR3 runs 18 residues. The germline CDR1 and CDR2 sequences are SGHNT and YYREEE (reference sequence). V dropped 0 bases and J dropped 0; count of bases not matched to a gene: 8. Here the CDR3 reads CASSLAWREGYSTDTQYF. DNA for the CDR3: TGTGCCAGCAGCTTGGCCTGGCGGGAGGGATATAGCACAGATACGCAGTATTTT.

The rearrangement joins TRBV2 to TRBJ1-5; tentatively, D is TRBD1 (5 bases). Germline CDR1 and CDR2: SNHLY and FYNNEI. Trimming left V 4 bases short and J 0 bases short, with 13 bases between. The CDR3 extends over 16 amino acids. The CDR3 DNA sequence: TGTGCCAGCAGTGTAACAGGCTTCTATAGCAATCAGCCCCAGCATTTT. Translating gives CASSVTGFYSNQPQHF.

This clone was recorded once. V usage is TRBV11-2 and J usage is TRBJ2-3; 7 bases line up with TRBD2. This CDR3 is 16 amino acids long. Germline V gene data show CDR1 as SGHAT and CDR2 as FQNNGV. Trimming cost V 3 bases and J 1 base; bases outside gene matches: 7. This chain's CDR3 is CASSFNGAGRTDTQYF. DNA for the CDR3: TGTGCCAGCAGCTTTAATGGAGCGGGGCGCACAGATACGCAGTATTTT.

V gene TRBV19 combines with J gene TRBJ1-1, with unresolved D. The CDR3 is made up of 12 amino acids. CDR1 LNHDA and CDR2 SQIVND come from the germline V gene (reference sequence). Trimming took off 8 bases at V and 4 bases at J, with 11 bases between the two ends. CDR3 amino acids: CASSSWGTEAFF. DNA for the CDR3: TGTGCCAGTTCTAGCTGGGGCACTGAAGCTTTCTTT.

V gene TRBV29-1 combines with J gene TRBJ2-3; D is perhaps TRBD2 (5 bases). The V gene lost 1 base and the J gene lost 6 bases, with 11 bases spanning the gap. The CDR3 spans 13 residues. Germline CDR1 and CDR2: SQVTM and ANQGSEA. The CDR3 here is CSVEVSGKDTQYF. DNA for the CDR3: TGCAGCGTTGAAGTATCGGGAAAGGATACGCAGTATTTT.

Only one count was recorded for this clone. J is TRBJ2-5 and V is TRBV2; D may be TRBD2 (5 bases). With 6 bases removed from V and 5 bases from J, the gap between germline ends came to 16 bases. The CDR3 has 14 residues. Germline V gene sequence: CDR1 SNHLY, CDR2 FYNNEI. CDR3 amino acids: CASRDTRDGETQYF. For the CDR3, the DNA is TGTGCCAGCAGAGACACTAGGGATGGGGAGACCCAGTACTTC.

This clone was seen a single time. The rearrangement joins TRBV19 to TRBJ1-2, with 7 bases identical to TRBD1. V shed 5 bases, J shed 8 bases, and the junction held 17 bases outside the gene matches. The CDR3 contains 16 residues. The germline V gene encodes CDR1 LNHDA and CDR2 SQIVND (reference sequence). The CDR3 loop is CASSLGLSNRGKGYTF. CDR3 nucleotides: TGTGCCAGTAGTCTTGGGTTAAGTAACAGGGGAAAAGGCTACACCTTC.

This rearrangement joins TRBV6-1 to TRBJ2-1; TRBD2 agrees at 10 bases. Germline V gene lookup returns CDR1 MNHNS and CDR2 SASEGT. The CDR3 loop spans 17 amino acids. J gave up 6 bases and V 1 base, and 9 bases lay outside the gene matches. Here the CDR3 reads CASSEVRRLAGANEQFF. The CDR3 bases are TGTGCCAGCAGTGAAGTTAGACGGCTAGCGGGAGCCAATGAGCAGTTCTTC.

V gene TRBV13 combines with J gene TRBJ2-1; 9 bases are shared with TRBD1. Germline V gene data show CDR1 as PRHDT and CDR2 as FYEKMQ (reference sequence). The CDR3 spans 15 residues. Trimming at V came to 2 bases and at J to 6 bases, leaving 5 bases not matched to a gene. The CDR3 region has the DNA TGTGCCAGCAGCTTATCGGGGGACAGGGTCAATGAGCAGTTCTTC. Its translation: CASSLSGDRVNEQFF.

CDR3 bases: TGCAGCGTTGAAGGGTCAGGGGGCGCGGACGGGGAGCTGTTTTTT. Translating gives CSVEGSGGADGELFF. The genes are TRBV29-1 and TRBJ2-2; 8 bases fit TRBD1. The CDR3 consists of 15 residues. Losses at the gene ends were 1 base for V and 7 bases for J; bases not matched to a gene: 8. CDR1 and CDR2 from the germline V gene are SQVTM and ANQGSEA.

V gene TRBV7-8 combines with J gene TRBJ1-5, with D tentatively TRBD1 (5 bases). This CDR3 contains 15 residues. In germline, CDR1 is SGHVS, CDR2 FQNEAQ. V lost 1 base, J lost 3 bases, and 10 bases lay in between. CDR3 bases: TGTGCCAGCAGCTTAGTGGGGCAGTCCAATCAGCCCCAGCATTTT. This encodes CASSLVGQSNQPQHF.

V is TRBV6-5 and J is TRBJ2-1; 7 bases match TRBD1. Germline V gene data show CDR1 as MNHEY and CDR2 as SVGAGI. The V gene end was trimmed by 2 bases and the J gene end by 0 bases; junction bases not matched to a gene: 4. This CDR3 has 16 amino acids. CDR3 loop: CASSYTGASSYNEQFF. CDR3 nucleotide sequence: TGTGCCAGCAGTTACACAGGGGCGAGCTCCTACAATGAGCAGTTCTTC.